The present T cell receptor beta chain was sequenced within a study of T-cell memory formation after mild COVID-19. The table lists this clonotype with a few counts. TCRdb processed the 5' RACE reads anew with MiXCR; each CDR3 protein has one entry. The sample includes roughly 220,000 distinct CDR3 sequences, 7.5% to 10% of them seen just once. This CDR3 comprises 13 residues. Trimming removed 2 bases from V and 7 bases from J, with 8 bases in between. The V gene's germline CDR1 is MNHEY and CDR2 SVGAGI. V usage is TRBV6-5 and J usage is TRBJ1-4; D is possibly TRBD1 (5 bases). Sequenced: PBMCs or a T cell subset sorted from them (not recorded which). The clonotype comes from a man aged 18 to 30 who had mild COVID-19 (a few samples of this study predate the infection). Cell type and time point are not known. DNA for the CDR3: TGTGCCAGCAGTTACACCGGGGGTGAAAAACTGTTTTTT. Translated, it gives CASSYTGGEKLFF.